These 10 T cell receptor beta chains were all obtained from the same sample, sequenced in a study of early T cells in non-severe SARS-CoV-2 infection. TCRdb reanalysed the 5' RACE reads using MiXCR and keeps one entry per CDR3 protein. This sample yields around 88,000 distinct CDR3 sequences, of which about 15% are seen a single time; 6% to 7.5% belongs to the top ten. The sample taken for sequencing was whole blood. The receptor set was obtained from an adult who was a healthcare worker with PCR-confirmed SARS-CoV-2 infection or an uninfected control (not recorded which).

The CDR3 protein is CASSGGVGREGKNIQYF. The CDR3 DNA reads as TGTGCCAGCAGCGGCGGGGTTGGCAGGGAGGGCAAAAACATTCAGTACTTC. This rearrangement joins TRBV7-9 to TRBJ2-4; 7 bases are shared with TRBD2. This CDR3 is built from 17 residues. J lost 3 bases, V lost 5 bases, and 13 bases had no gene match. The germline gives CDR1 SEHNR, CDR2 FQNEAQ (reference sequence).

This clonotype has at least ten counts. V is TRBV6-1 and J is TRBJ1-3; unclear D gene. The CDR3 is 17 amino acids. V was pared by 0 bases and J by 4 bases, with 16 bases between. The germline V gene encodes CDR1 MNHNS and CDR2 SASEGT. CDR3 amino acids: CASSEASGKAAGNTIYF. The CDR3 coding sequence is TGTGCCAGCAGTGAAGCGAGCGGGAAGGCAGCGGGAAACACCATATATTTT.

The J gene is TRBJ1-6, the V gene TRBV2, with D maybe TRBD1 (5 bases). The germline V gene encodes CDR1 SNHLY and CDR2 FYNNEI. This CDR3 comprises 15 residues. V lost 4 bases and J 7 bases, leaving 14 bases between the germline ends. CDR3 sequence reads: CASSGLPRTNSPLHF. The CDR3 DNA follows: TGTGCCAGCAGTGGTTTGCCCCGGACAAATTCACCCCTCCACTTT.

This clonotype has just a few counts. This sequence joins TRBV6-5 and TRBJ1-1, with D unclear. This CDR3 is 14 amino acids long. Germline V gene data show CDR1 as MNHEY and CDR2 as SVGAGI. The germline V and J ends were trimmed by 5 bases and 0 bases, with 10 bases remaining between them. CDR3 DNA sequence: TGTGCCAGCAGTCCCTTGGAATTGAACACTGAAGCTTTCTTT. It specifies CASSPLELNTEAFF.

DNA of the CDR3: TGTGCCAGCAGCTTAGTTGTGGGTGGCACAGATACGCAGTATTTT. Translation gives CASSLVVGGTDTQYF. The chain uses TRBV7-2 and TRBJ2-3, with D unclear. The V end lost 1 base, the J end lost 1 base, and 9 bases lay between the germline ends. The CDR3 extends over 15 amino acids. Germline V gives CDR1 SGHTA, CDR2 FQGNSA.

This clonotype was seen many times. The CDR3 bases are TGTGCCACTTCCCTTGACTCCGGCTATGGCTACACCTTC. It encodes CATSLDSGYGYTF. This rearrangement joins TRBV6-1 to TRBJ1-2; no clear D. Germline V CDR1 and CDR2: MNHNS, SASEGT. Trimming pared 10 bases from V and 4 bases from J, leaving 16 bases between. This CDR3 is built from 13 residues.

The rearrangement joins TRBV19 to TRBJ1-5, with D hard to call. This CDR3 has 12 residues. With 3 bases removed from V and 9 bases from J, the gap between germline ends came to 9 bases. Germline V gene data show CDR1 as LNHDA and CDR2 as SQIVND (reference sequence). CDR3 protein: CASSIGVLPQHF. The DNA for the CDR3 is TGTGCCAGTAGTATCGGGGTTTTGCCCCAGCATTTT.

The rearrangement joins TRBV20-1 to TRBJ1-3; 10 bases align to TRBD1. CDR1 is DFQATT and CDR2 is SNEGSKA in the germline V gene (reference sequence). CDR3 length: 17 amino acids. The J segment lost 3 bases and the V segment lost 2 bases, leaving 10 bases of the junction unmatched. CDR3 DNA: TGCAGTGCTAGACCCCTTAGGACAGGGGGTTTTGGAAACACCATATATTTT. Translated, it gives CSARPLRTGGFGNTIYF.

This clonotype was observed many times. The chain combines TRBV29-1 with TRBJ1-2; a possible D gene is TRBD1 (5 bases). CDR1 and CDR2 (germline): SQVTM, ANQGSEA. CDR3 size: 12 residues. The germline V and J ends were trimmed by 3 bases and 2 bases, with 7 bases remaining between them. Here the CDR3 DNA reads TGCAGCGTTGACAGGGCGAACTATGGCTACACCTTC. Residues: CSVDRANYGYTF.

The sample holds a few counts of this clonotype. The chain employs TRBV19 and TRBJ1-3, with 8 bases aligning to TRBD1. With 3 bases clipped from V and 2 bases from J, the junction kept 3 bases outside the gene matches. Germline V lookup: CDR1 LNHDA, CDR2 SQIVND (reference sequence). This CDR3 comprises 15 residues. CDR3 sequence (DNA): TGTGCCAGTAGTATCAGGGGGCAGGCTGGAAACACCATATATTTT. Translated: CASSIRGQAGNTIYF.